This T cell receptor beta chain comes out of a study of blood T cell repertoires in COVID-19. Study overall: The United States, Italy and Spain were the sources of the acute and convalescent COVID-19 samples. The analysed material was cDNA or gDNA that came from T cells, B-cell-depleted T cells, or PBMCs.

Per the authors' pipeline: Cell counts per sample came from amplifying reference gene primers. Generated by immunoSEQ multiplex PCR, the TCRdb table keeps only in-frame clones and is missing some. The V and J calls and clone size come from that table; D and trimming were worked out from the DNA. The sample has roughly 100,000 clones; around 74% are singletons. V lost 6 bases, J lost 6 bases, and 19 bases stayed unmatched. Germline assignment: CDR1 MRHNA and CDR2 SNTAGT. CDR3 size: 18 residues. The TCR was taken from a woman aged 70-85 years with acute or convalescent COVID-19. This chain uses TRBV6-4 with TRBJ1-5, with 8 bases matching TRBD1. Sequencing was done on a sample of peripheral blood. DNA for the CDR3: TGTGCCAGCAGCCCGGGACAGGTACGTTCAGGGGGGATTCAGCCCCAGCATTTT. Residues: CASSPGQVRSGGIQPQHF.